The T cell receptor (beta chain) described here comes from a study of shared clonotypes between healthy human individuals. TCRdb's copy holds only in-frame clones and misses some; the assay was immunoSEQ multiplex PCR. The profile shows roughly 1.4 million clones, just under 99% of them singletons. The CDR3 has 16 residues. Germline V gene lookup returns CDR1 SGHAT and CDR2 FQNNGV. The J segment lost 8 bases and the V segment lost 1 base, leaving 10 bases of the junction unmatched. The authors divided CD4+ cells into CD45RA+ naive and CD45RA-negative memory subsets. The sample was naive CD4+ T cells sorted from blood. Subset defined: CD45RA+ positively selected. This TCR derives from a man aged 25 to 40 in good health. V and J are TRBV11-2 and TRBJ2-1, with 8 bases identical to TRBD2. The CDR3 here is CASSLVFGLADDEQFF. The CDR3, as DNA: TGTGCCAGCAGCTTAGTTTTTGGACTAGCAGACGATGAGCAGTTCTTC.